Below, 3 T cell receptor beta chains from the same sample are listed, as sequenced in a study of shared clonotypes between healthy human individuals (dated by TCRdb to the early 2020s). Library method: the immunoSEQ multiplex PCR assay. The immuneACCESS repertoire file appears here via TCRdb, limited to in-frame rearrangements. These files lack a portion of the clones; in checked studies, under half of the deficit traces to unresolved V genes, and the cause of the others is not known. Present in this sample are around 2.5 million clones, under 95% of which were seen just once. The top ten constitute around 0.4% of the sample. The sequencing sample was made of naive CD4+ T cells from PBMCs. Sample cell subset or site, as interpreted from the label and publication: CD45RA+ positively selected. Receptor source: a man between 18 and 29 years old in good health. Some clones in this sample may be carry-over from other donors' samples.

This chain links TRBV7-9 with TRBJ2-5; the match to TRBD2 covers 7 bases. This CDR3 is 15 amino acids long. Looked up from germline, CDR1 is SEHNR and CDR2 is FQNEAQ (reference sequence). Losses at the gene ends were 5 bases for V and 5 bases for J; bases not matched to a gene: 11. The CDR3 DNA follows: TGTGCCAGCAGCGGGCTGGCGGGAGCGGGTGAGACCCAGTACTTC. It yields the protein CASSGLAGAGETQYF.

The CDR3 DNA reads TGCGCCAGCAGCCCCGGTGGGGGTTACGGGAACACTGAAGCTTTCTTT. This gives the protein CASSPGGGYGNTEAFF. The V call is TRBV5-1, the J call TRBJ1-1, with D tentatively TRBD1 (5 bases). Trimming removed 4 bases from V and 1 base from J, with 17 bases in between. Germline V gene lookup returns CDR1 SGHRS and CDR2 YFSETQ. The CDR3 covers 16 residues.

The chain recombines TRBV4-1 with TRBJ2-7, with D perhaps being TRBD1 or TRBD2 (6 bases each). Between the trimmed V and J ends, which lost 3 bases and 2 bases, there was a span of 17 bases. Per the germline V gene, CDR1 is MGHRA and CDR2 is YSYEKL. The CDR3 loop spans 16 amino acids. This chain's CDR3 is CASSQGGFPKTYEQYF. As DNA, the CDR3 is TGCGCCAGCAGCCAGGGGGGCTTTCCTAAAACCTACGAGCAGTACTTC.